This TCR beta chain was sequenced for a study of T-cell reconstitution after alpha-beta-depleted transplantation in children. Study-wide results and caveats: Some patients showed high day-60 TCRbeta diversity, which derived from surviving recipient T cells and thymic progenitors. T-cell counts and diversity were attributed mostly to newly produced T cells one year after transplant.

CDR3 length equals 15 residues. Between the trimmed V and J ends, which lost 2 bases and 4 bases, there was a span of 14 bases. Looked up from germline, CDR1 is SGHNT and CDR2 is YYREEE (reference sequence). Worth noting for this clonotype: Its antigen is unidentified.

Preparation of the TCRbeta library involved a method that used unique molecular identifiers. TCRdb used MiXCR to reprocess the PCR reads, holding one entry per CDR3 protein. The repertoire holds under 850,000 distinct CDR3 sequences, with approximately 14% as singletons. The chain joins TRBV5-4 to TRBJ2-3; D ambiguous. Here the sequenced sample was PBMCs, taken before TCRalphabeta/CD19-depleted stem cell transplant. This TCR was sampled from a girl aged 2-9 years with congenital amegakaryocytic thrombocytopenia, due to receive a stem cell transplant. The CDR3 region has the DNA TGTGCCAGCAGCTTTGGCGGATTCATGGCAGATACGCAGTATTTT. It codes for CASSFGGFMADTQYF.